This T cell receptor beta chain was identified during a study of T cell responses to AZD1222 COVID-19 vaccine. This clone appeared a single time. The assay was immunoSEQ multiplex PCR, and TCRdb's table has in-frame clones only and misses some. Of about 93,000 clones listed, around nine tenths are singletons. The origin of this receptor is an adult in good health. The source material was peripheral blood, sampled on day 0 of AZD1222 vaccination.

In DNA form, the CDR3 reads TGTGCCAGCAGTCACGGGGTGTCGGGTTACAATGAGCAGTTCTTC. Translated, it gives CASSHGVSGYNEQFF. The chain combines TRBV6-5 with TRBJ2-1; TRBD2 is a possible D gene (5 bases). The V gene lost 5 bases and the J gene lost 4 bases, with 15 bases spanning the gap. This CDR3 is 15 amino acids long. The germline V gene has CDR1 MNHEY and CDR2 SVGAGI.